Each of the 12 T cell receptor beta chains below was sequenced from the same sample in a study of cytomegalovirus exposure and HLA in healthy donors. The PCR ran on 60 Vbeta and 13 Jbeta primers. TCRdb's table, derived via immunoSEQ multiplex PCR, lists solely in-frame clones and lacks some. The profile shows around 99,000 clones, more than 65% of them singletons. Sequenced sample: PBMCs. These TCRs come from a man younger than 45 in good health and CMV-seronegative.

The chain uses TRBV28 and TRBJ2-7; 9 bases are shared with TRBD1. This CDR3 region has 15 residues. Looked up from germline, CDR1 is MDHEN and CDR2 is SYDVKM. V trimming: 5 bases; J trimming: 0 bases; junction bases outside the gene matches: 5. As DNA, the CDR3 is TGTGCCAGCAGTGCACCGGGACAGGGCTCCTACGAGCAGTACTTC. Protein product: CASSAPGQGSYEQYF.

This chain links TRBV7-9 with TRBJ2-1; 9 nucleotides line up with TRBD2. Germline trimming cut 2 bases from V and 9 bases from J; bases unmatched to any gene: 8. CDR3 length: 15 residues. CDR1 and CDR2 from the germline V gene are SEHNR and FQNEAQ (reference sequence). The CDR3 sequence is CASSLTSGGRIEQFF. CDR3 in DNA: TGTGCCAGCAGCTTAACCAGCGGGGGGAGAATTGAGCAGTTCTTC.

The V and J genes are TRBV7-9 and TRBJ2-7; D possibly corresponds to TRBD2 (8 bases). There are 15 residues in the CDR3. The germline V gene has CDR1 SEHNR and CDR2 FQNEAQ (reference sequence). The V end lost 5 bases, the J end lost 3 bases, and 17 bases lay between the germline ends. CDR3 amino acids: CASSPGGLVVYEQYF. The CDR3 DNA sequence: TGTGCCAGCAGCCCAGGGGGACTAGTTGTCTACGAGCAGTACTTC. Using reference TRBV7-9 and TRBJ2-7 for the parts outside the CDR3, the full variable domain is DTGVSQNPRHKITKRGQNVTFRCDPISEHNRLYWYRQTLGQGPEFLTYFQNEAQLEKSRLLSDRFSAERPKGSFSTLEIQRTEQGDSAMYLCASSPGGLVVYEQYFGPGTRLTVT.

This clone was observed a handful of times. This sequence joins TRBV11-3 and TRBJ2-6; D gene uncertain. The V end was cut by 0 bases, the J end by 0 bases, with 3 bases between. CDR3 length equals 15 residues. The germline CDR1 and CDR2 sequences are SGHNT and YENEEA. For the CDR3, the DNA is TGTGCCAGCAGCTTAGAGAGCTCTGGGGCCAACGTCCTGACTTTC. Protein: CASSLESSGANVLTF.

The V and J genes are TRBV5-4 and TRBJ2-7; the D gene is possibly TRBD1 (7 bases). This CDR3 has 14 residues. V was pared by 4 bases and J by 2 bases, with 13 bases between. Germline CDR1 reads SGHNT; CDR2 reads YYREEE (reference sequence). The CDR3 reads CASSPRDSPYEQYF. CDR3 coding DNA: TGTGCCAGCAGCCCGCGGGACAGCCCCTACGAGCAGTACTTC.

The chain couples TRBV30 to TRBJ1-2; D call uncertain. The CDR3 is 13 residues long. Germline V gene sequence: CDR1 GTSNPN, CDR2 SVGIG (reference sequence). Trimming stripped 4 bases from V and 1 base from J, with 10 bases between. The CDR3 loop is CAWTIGGNYGYTF. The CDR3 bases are TGTGCCTGGACCATCGGCGGTAACTATGGCTACACCTTC. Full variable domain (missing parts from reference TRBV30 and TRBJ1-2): SQTIHQWPATLVQPVGSPLSLECTVEGTSNPNLYWYRQAAGRGLQLLFYSVGIGQISSEVPQNLSASRPQDRQFILSSKKLLLSDSGFYLCAWTIGGNYGYTFGSGTRLTVV.

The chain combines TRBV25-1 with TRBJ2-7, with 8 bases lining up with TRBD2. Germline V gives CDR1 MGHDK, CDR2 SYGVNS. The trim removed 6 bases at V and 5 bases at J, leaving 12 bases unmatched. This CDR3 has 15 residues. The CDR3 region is CASRGGLGWADEQYF. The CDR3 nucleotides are TGTGCCAGCAGGGGGGGACTAGGCTGGGCCGACGAGCAGTACTTC.

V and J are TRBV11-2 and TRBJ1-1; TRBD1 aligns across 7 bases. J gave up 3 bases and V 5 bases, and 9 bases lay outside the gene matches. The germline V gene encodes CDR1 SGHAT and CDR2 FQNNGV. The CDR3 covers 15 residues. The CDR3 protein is CASSTPTGRYTEAFF. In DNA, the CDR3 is TGTGCCAGCAGCACCCCGACAGGGAGGTACACTGAAGCTTTCTTT.

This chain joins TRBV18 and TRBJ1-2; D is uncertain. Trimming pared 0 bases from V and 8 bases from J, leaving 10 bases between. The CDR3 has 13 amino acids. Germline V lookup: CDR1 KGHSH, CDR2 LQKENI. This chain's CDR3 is CASSPPEGWGYTF. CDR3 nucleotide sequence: TGTGCCAGCTCACCACCGGAGGGCTGGGGCTACACCTTC.

The CDR3 region has the DNA TGCAGCGTTGGAGGACTAGCGGCCGAAGAGACCCAGTACTTC. Translated, it gives CSVGGLAAEETQYF. The chain joins TRBV29-1 to TRBJ2-5; 10 bases are a match to TRBD2. After removal of 4 bases from V and 3 bases from J, the junction contained 5 bases not matched to a gene. Germline V gene sequence: CDR1 SQVTM, CDR2 ANQGSEA. The CDR3 is 14 amino acids.

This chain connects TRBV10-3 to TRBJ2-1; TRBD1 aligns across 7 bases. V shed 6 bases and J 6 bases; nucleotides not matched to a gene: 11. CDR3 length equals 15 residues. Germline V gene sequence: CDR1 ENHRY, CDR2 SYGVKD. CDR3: CAISGQARGINEQFF. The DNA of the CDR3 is TGTGCCATCAGCGGACAGGCGAGGGGGATCAATGAGCAGTTCTTC.

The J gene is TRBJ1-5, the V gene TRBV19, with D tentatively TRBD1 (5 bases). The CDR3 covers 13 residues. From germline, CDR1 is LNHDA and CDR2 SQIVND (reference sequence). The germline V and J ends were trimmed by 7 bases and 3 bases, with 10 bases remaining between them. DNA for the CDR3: TGTGCCAGTAATCAAGGGGTCAATCAGCCCCAGCATTTT. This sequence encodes CASNQGVNQPQHF.